A single TCR beta chain is shown here with its context. The record originates from a study of cytomegalovirus exposure and HLA in healthy donors. With 60 Vbeta and 13 Jbeta primers, the PCR was carried out. Assay: immunoSEQ multiplex PCR; the TCRdb copy retains only in-frame clones and omits some. The profile covers under 130,000 clones, with roughly 80% appearing a single time and 3.5% to 4.5% taken by the ten largest. The CDR3 has 17 amino acids. CDR1 is LNHDA and CDR2 is SQIVND in the germline V gene (reference sequence). The junction had 16 bases not matched to a gene; V was cut back by 4 bases and J by 6 bases.

Sequencing used PBMCs. The chain recombines TRBV19 with TRBJ2-7; 9 nucleotides line up with TRBD2. The sequence came from a man aged 45 to 65 in good health and CMV-seropositive. This CDR3 is CASSTRATSGARSEQYF. CDR3 coding DNA: TGTGCCAGTAGTACCAGGGCGACTAGCGGAGCCCGCTCCGAGCAGTACTTC.